This T cell receptor beta chain was recorded in a study of blood T cells in healthy people across ages. Isolated PBMCs totaled at least 6 million in each sample. For the second PCR, which ran for roughly 6 to 11 cycles, a sample-barcoded 5' primer and a J-beta primer mix were used. TCRdb processed the 5' RACE reads anew with MiXCR; each CDR3 protein has one entry. This table holds roughly 1,300,000 distinct CDR3 sequences, approximately 59% found once. This clonotype was counted once. The junction does not match germline at one end; this may be a read error. The CDR3 totals 17 residues. Looked up from germline, CDR1 is LNHNV and CDR2 is YYDKDF (reference sequence).

Material for sequencing was blood. The V and J genes are TRBV15 and TRBJ2-1, with D possibly being TRBD1 or TRBD2 (6 bases each). The TCR originated in a man between 18 and 35 years old in good health. CDR3 bases: TGTGCTACCAGCAGAGATCGGGCACAGGGAGGATACAATGAGCAGTTCTTC. Translated, it gives CATSRDRAQGGYNEQFF.